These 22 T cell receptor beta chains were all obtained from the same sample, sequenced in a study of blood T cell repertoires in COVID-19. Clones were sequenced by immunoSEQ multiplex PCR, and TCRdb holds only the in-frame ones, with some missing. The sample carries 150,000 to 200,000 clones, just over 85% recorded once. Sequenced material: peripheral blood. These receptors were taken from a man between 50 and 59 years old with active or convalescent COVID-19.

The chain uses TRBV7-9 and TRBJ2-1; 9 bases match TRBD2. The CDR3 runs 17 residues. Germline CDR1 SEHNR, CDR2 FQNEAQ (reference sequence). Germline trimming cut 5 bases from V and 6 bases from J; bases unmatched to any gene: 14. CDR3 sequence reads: CASSPLPLGLATNEQFF. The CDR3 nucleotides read TGTGCCAGCAGCCCCCTCCCGCTGGGACTAGCCACCAATGAGCAGTTCTTC.

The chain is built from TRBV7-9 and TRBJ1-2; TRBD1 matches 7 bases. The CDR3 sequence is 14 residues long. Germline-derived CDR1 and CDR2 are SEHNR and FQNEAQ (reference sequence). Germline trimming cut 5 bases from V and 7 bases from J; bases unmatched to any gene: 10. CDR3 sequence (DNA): TGTGCCAGCAGCCCAGGACAGGCTCTAGGTGGCTACACCTTC. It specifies CASSPGQALGGYTF.

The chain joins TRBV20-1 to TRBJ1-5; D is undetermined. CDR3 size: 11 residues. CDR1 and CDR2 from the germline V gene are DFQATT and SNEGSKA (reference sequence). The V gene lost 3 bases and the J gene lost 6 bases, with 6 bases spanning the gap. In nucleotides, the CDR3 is TGCAGTGCTAGTTCCGGTCAGCCCCAGCATTTT. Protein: CSASSGQPQHF.

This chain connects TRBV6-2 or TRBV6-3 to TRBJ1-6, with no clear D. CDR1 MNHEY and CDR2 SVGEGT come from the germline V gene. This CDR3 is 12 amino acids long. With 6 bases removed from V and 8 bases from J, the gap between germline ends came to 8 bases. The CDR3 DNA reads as TGTGCCAGCAGCCAGACTTATTCACCCCTCCACTTT. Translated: CASSQTYSPLHF.

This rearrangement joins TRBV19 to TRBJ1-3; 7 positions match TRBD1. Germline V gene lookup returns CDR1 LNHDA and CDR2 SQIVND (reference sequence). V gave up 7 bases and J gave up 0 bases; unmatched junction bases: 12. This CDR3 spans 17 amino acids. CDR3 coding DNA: TGTGCCAGTACCCTAGGGGGACAGCTCCGCTCTGGAAACACCATATATTTT. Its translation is CASTLGGQLRSGNTIYF.

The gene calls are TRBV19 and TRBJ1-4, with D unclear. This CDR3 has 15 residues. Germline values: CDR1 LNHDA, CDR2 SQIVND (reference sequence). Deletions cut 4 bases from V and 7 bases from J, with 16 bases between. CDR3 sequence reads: CASSTRPPWAEKLFF. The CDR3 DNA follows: TGTGCCAGTAGTACCCGACCACCCTGGGCTGAAAAACTGTTTTTT.

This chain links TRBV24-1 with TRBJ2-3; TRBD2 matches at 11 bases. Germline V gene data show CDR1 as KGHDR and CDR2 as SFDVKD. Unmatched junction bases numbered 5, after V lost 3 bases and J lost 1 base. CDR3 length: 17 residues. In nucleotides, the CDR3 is TGTGCCACCAGTGATCTCACTAGCGGGAGTCGCACAGATACGCAGTATTTT. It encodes CATSDLTSGSRTDTQYF.

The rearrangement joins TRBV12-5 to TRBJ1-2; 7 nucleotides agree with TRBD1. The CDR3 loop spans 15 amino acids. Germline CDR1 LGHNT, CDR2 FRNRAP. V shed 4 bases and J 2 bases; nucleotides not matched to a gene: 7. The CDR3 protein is CASGSTNRGNYGYTF. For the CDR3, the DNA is TGTGCTAGTGGTTCAACGAACAGGGGCAACTATGGCTACACCTTC. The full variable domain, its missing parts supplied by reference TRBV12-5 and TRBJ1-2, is DARVTQTPRHKVTEMGQEVTMRCQPILGHNTVFWYRQTMMQGLELLAYFRNRAPLDDSGMPKDRFSAEMPDATLATLKIQPSEPRDSAVYFCASGSTNRGNYGYTFGSGTRLTVV.

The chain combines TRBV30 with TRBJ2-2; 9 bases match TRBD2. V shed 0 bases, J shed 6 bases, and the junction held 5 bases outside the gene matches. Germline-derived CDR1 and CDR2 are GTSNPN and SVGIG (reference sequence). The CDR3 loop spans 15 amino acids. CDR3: CAWSVLAGGPGELFF. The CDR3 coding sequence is TGTGCCTGGAGTGTACTGGCGGGGGGGCCCGGGGAGCTGTTTTTT.

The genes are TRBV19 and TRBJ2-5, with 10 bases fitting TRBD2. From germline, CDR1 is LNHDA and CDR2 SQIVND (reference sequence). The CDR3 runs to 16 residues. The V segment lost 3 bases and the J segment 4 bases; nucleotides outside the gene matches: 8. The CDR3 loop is CASSILAGAPGETQYF. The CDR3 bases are TGTGCCAGTAGTATTCTAGCGGGGGCCCCAGGAGAGACCCAGTACTTC.

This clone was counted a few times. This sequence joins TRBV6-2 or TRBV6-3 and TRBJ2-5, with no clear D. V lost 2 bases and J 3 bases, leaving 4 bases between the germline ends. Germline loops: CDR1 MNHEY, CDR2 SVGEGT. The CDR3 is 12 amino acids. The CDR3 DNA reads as TGTGCCAGCAGTTACCGTAAAGAGACCCAGTACTTC. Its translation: CASSYRKETQYF.

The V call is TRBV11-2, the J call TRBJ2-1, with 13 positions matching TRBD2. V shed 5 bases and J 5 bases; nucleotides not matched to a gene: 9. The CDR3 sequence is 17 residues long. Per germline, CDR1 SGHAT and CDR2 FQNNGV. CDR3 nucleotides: TGTGCCAGCAGCACCACAATACTAGCGGGAGGGCACAATGAGCAGTTCTTC. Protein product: CASSTTILAGGHNEQFF.

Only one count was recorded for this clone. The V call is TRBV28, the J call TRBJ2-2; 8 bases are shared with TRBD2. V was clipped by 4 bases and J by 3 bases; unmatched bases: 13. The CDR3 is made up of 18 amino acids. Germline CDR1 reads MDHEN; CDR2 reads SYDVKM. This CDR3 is CASSSPGGLLGDTGELFF. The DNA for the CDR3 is TGTGCCAGCAGTTCTCCGGGGGGGCTCCTCGGAGACACCGGGGAGCTGTTTTTT.

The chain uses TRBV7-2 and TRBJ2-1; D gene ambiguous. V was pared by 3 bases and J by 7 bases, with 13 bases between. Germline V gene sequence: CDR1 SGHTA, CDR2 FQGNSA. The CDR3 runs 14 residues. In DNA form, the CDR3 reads TGTGCCAGCAGCTTGGAGACCCTATCTAATGAGCAGTTCTTC. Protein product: CASSLETLSNEQFF.

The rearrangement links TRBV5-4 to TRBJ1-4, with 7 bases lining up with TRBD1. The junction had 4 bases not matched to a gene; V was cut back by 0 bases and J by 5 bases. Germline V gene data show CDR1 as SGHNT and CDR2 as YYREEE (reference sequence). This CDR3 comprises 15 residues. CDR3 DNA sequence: TGTGCCAGCAGCTTGGGGGACAGAGAGAATGAAAAACTGTTTTTT. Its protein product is CASSLGDRENEKLFF.

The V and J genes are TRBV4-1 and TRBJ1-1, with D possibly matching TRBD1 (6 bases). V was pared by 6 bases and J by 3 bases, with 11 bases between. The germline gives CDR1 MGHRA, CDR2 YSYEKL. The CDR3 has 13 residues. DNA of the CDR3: TGCGCCAGCAGTCCAGGGGCGGACACTGAAGCTTTCTTT. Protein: CASSPGADTEAFF.

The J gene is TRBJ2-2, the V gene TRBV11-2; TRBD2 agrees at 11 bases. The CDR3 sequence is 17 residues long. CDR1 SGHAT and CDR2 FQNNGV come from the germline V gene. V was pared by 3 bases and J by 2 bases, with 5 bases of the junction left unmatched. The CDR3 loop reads CASSFEGLAENTGELFF. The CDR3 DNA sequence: TGTGCCAGCAGCTTCGAGGGACTAGCGGAAAACACCGGGGAGCTGTTTTTT.

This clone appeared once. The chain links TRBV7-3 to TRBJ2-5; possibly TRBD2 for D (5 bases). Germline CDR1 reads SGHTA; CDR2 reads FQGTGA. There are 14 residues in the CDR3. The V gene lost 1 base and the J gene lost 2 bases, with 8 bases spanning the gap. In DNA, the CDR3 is TGTGCCAGCAGCTTAATTGGAGGTCAAGAGACCCAGTACTTC. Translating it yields CASSLIGGQETQYF.

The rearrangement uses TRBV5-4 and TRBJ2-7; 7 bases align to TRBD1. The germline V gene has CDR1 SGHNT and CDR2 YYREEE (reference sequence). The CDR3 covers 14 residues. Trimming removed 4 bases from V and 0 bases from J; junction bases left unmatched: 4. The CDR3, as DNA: TGTGCCAGCAGCGGGGCAGGGGGCTCCTACGAGCAGTACTTC. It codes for CASSGAGGSYEQYF. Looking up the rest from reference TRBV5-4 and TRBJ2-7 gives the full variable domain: ETGVTQSPTHLIKTRGQQVTLRCSSQSGHNTVSWYQQALGQGPQFIFQYYREEENGRGNFPPRFSGLQFPNYSSELNVNALELDDSALYLCASSGAGGSYEQYFGPGTRLTVT.

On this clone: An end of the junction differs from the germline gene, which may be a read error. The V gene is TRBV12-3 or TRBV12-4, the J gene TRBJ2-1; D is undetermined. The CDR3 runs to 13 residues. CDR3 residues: CASRLASYNEQFF. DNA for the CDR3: TGTGCCAGCCGTTTGGCATCCTACAATGAGCAGTTCTTC.

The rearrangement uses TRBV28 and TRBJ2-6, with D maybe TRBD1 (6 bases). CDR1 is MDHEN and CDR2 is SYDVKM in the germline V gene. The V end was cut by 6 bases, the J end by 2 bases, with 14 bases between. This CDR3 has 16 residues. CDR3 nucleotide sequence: TGTGCCAGCAGCGACAGGTCCCTTCCTGGGGCCAACGTCCTGACTTTC. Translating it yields CASSDRSLPGANVLTF.

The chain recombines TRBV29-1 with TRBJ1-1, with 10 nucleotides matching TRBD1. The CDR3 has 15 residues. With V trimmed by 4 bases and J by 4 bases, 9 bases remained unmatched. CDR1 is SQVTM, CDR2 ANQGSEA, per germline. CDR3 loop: CSVGGQGTRGTEAFF. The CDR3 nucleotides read TGCAGCGTTGGGGGACAGGGGACTCGGGGCACTGAAGCTTTCTTT.